The rows below give T cell receptor beta chains drawn from one sample of a study of blood T cell repertoires in COVID-19. Assay used: immunoSEQ multiplex PCR; TCRdb lists only in-frame clones, some missing. The sample yields 75,000 to 100,000 clones, roughly 82% seen once. The sequencing sample was made of peripheral blood. The receptors come from a man aged 45-60 years with active or convalescent COVID-19. Both conserved end residues are part of each CDR3. A D gene is named only where the DNA matches it firmly. Expanded clones are given a class, and other clones once, few, many or no size at all.

j_gene | d_gene | v_gene | len | abundance | CDR3nt | CDR3aa
TRBJ2-5 | - | TRBV9 | 13 | - | TGTGCCAGCAGCGGAGCAGGGGAAGAGACCCAGTACTTC | CASSGAGEETQYF
TRBJ2-2 | TRBD2 | TRBV9 | 17 | - | TGTGCCAGCAGCGTAGCGGCTAGCGGGGGGGCCCCCGGGGAGCTGTTTTTT | CASSVAASGGAPGELFF
TRBJ2-1 | - | TRBV11-2 | 16 | - | TGTGCCAGCAGCTTAGTCCGCGGGGGCCTATACAATGAGCAGTTCTTC | CASSLVRGGLYNEQFF
TRBJ1-5 | TRBD1 | TRBV4-3 | 14 | once | TGCGCCAGCAGCTTACAGGGGAGCAATCAGCCCCAGCATTTT | CASSLQGSNQPQHF
TRBJ1-2 | TRBD1 | TRBV10-3 | 13 | - | TGTGCCTCAAGTGACGGGACAGGGGTAGGGTACACCTTC | CASSDGTGVGYTF
TRBJ2-1 | TRBD1 | TRBV3-1/TRBV3-2 | 17 | - | TGTGCCAGCAGCCAAGGAGCCGGGACAGGGAGCTACAATGAGCAGTTCTTC | CASSQGAGTGSYNEQFF
TRBJ2-5 | - | TRBV25-1 | 15 | - | TGTGCCAGCAGTGATAACAGGGTATGGGAAGAGACCCAGTACTTC | CASSDNRVWEETQYF
TRBJ2-5 | TRBD1 | TRBV10-3 | 13 | - | TGTGCCATCAGCGACAGGGTGAGGGAGACCCAGTACTTC | CAISDRVRETQYF
TRBJ1-3 | TRBD1 | TRBV28 | 16 | - | TGTGCCAGCAGCCCACCCCGACAGGGGACTGGAAACACCATATATTTT | CASSPPRQGTGNTIYF
TRBJ2-1 | TRBD2 | TRBV4-1 | 18 | - | TGCGCCAGCAGCCAAGAACCAGCGGGGGTAAGCTCCTACAATGAGCAGTTCTTC | CASSQEPAGVSSYNEQFF
TRBJ2-3 | - | TRBV3-1/TRBV3-2 | 15 | - | TGTGCCAGCAGCCACGACAATTTCTGCACAGATACGCAGTATTTT | CASSHDNFCTDTQYF
TRBJ1-4 | - | TRBV7-7 | 13 | - | TGTGCCAGCAGCCAAGACAGGAATGAAAAACTGTTTTTT | CASSQDRNEKLFF
TRBJ1-6 | TRBD1 | TRBV7-8 | 15 | - | TGTGCCAGCAGCTTAGGGAGGACAGGGGTATCACCCCTCCACTTT | CASSLGRTGVSPLHF
TRBJ1-5 | TRBD1 | TRBV3-1/TRBV3-2 | 14 | - | TGTGCCAGCAGCCCCGGGACAGGGGGTCAGCCCCAGCATTTT | CASSPGTGGQPQHF
TRBJ2-3 | - | TRBV4-3 | 14 | - | TGCGCCAGCAGCCAAGCCTCAGGGGTAGATACGCAGTATTTT | CASSQASGVDTQYF
TRBJ2-7 | - | TRBV2 | 11 | - | TGTGCCAGCAATCAGGGTAGCGAGCAGTACTTC | CASNQGSEQYF
TRBJ1-4 | - | TRBV28 | 14 | - | TGTGCCAGCAGCCAACAGGGAAGTGATGAAAAACTGTTTTTT | CASSQQGSDEKLFF
TRBJ1-3 | TRBD1 | TRBV7-2 | 16 | - | TGTGCCAGCAGCTTAGTAGGCAGGGACAGTGGAAACACCATATATTTT | CASSLVGRDSGNTIYF
TRBJ2-1 | TRBD1 | TRBV5-6 | 15 | - | TGTGCCAGCAGCTGGGGACAGGGAAATTACAATGAGCAGTTCTTC | CASSWGQGNYNEQFF
TRBJ2-1 | TRBD2 | TRBV6-2/TRBV6-3 | 13 | - | TGTGCCAGCAGTGGGACTAGCGTCCCCGAGCAGTTCTTC | CASSGTSVPEQFF
TRBJ1-3 | - | TRBV27 | 14 | - | TGTGCCAGCAGTTTACAGGCCTTTGGAAACACCATATATTTT | CASSLQAFGNTIYF
TRBJ2-3 | - | TRBV14 | 15 | - | TGTGCCAGCAGCCAAGAGTTGGTGACTGAGAATACGCAGTATTTT | CASSQELVTENTQYF